The 21 T cell receptor beta chains listed next were all sequenced from one sample in a study of OX40 agonist ivuxolimab in advanced cancers. Method: immunoSEQ multiplex PCR; TCRdb's copy keeps in-frame clones and lacks some. The table has tens of thousands of clones, 89% seen once. The material sequenced was CD4+ or CD8+ T cells sorted from blood, taken in a trial of the OX40 agonist ivuxolimab. Every receptor here comes from an adult with an advanced solid tumor such as melanoma, head and neck, liver or kidney cancer.

Only one count was recorded for this clone. The V and J genes are TRBV7-9 and TRBJ1-4, with D perhaps matching TRBD1 (5 bases). This CDR3 contains 17 residues. V was trimmed by 2 bases and J by 0 bases, leaving 13 bases between them. Germline loops: CDR1 SEHNR, CDR2 FQNEAQ (reference sequence). The CDR3 spells CASSLRRWGATNEKLFF. CDR3 coding DNA: TGTGCCAGCAGCTTAAGACGTTGGGGGGCAACTAATGAAAAACTGTTTTTT.

The V gene is TRBV5-1, the J gene TRBJ2-3; the D gene is possibly TRBD2 (6 bases). Germline assignment: CDR1 SGHRS and CDR2 YFSETQ. Deletions cut 4 bases from V and 5 bases from J, with 11 bases between. CDR3 length: 13 amino acids. CDR3 nucleotides: TGCGCCAGCAGCCCTACCGGGGGAGATACGCAGTATTTT. The encoded protein is CASSPTGGDTQYF.

The rearrangement joins TRBV2 to TRBJ1-1; weak D call: TRBD1 (6 bases). The CDR3 covers 16 residues. The germline V gene has CDR1 SNHLY and CDR2 FYNNEI. V was trimmed by 5 bases and J by 5 bases, leaving 21 bases between them. CDR3 protein: CASSPSLWGRRTEAFF. CDR3 bases: TGTGCCAGCAGTCCCAGTCTATGGGGGCGCCGGACTGAAGCTTTCTTT. Full variable domain (missing parts from reference TRBV2 and TRBJ1-1): EPEVTQTPSHQVTQMGQEVILRCVPISNHLYFYWYRQILGQKVEFLVSFYNNEISEKSEIFDDQFSVERPDGSNFTLKIRSTKLEDSAMYFCASSPSLWGRRTEAFFGQGTRLTVV.

The chain is built from TRBV27 and TRBJ2-3; D remains unclear. CDR3 length equals 12 residues. With 3 bases removed from V and 5 bases from J, the gap between germline ends came to 6 bases. Germline CDR1 and CDR2: MNHEY and SMNVEV (reference sequence). In nucleotides, the CDR3 is TGTGCCAGCAGTTTTATCAAAGATACGCAGTATTTT. Translated: CASSFIKDTQYF.

This chain uses TRBV4-1 with TRBJ2-5, with TRBD2 identical over 9 bases. From germline, CDR1 is MGHRA and CDR2 YSYEKL. CDR3 length: 16 amino acids. The J segment lost 5 bases and the V segment lost 2 bases, leaving 9 bases of the junction unmatched. In nucleotides, the CDR3 is TGCGCCAGCAGCCAAATTCGCCTAGCGGGAAGGGAGACCCAGTACTTC. Protein sequence: CASSQIRLAGRETQYF.

The chain has TRBV27 and TRBJ2-7, with 7 bases aligning to TRBD2. V gave up 3 bases and J gave up 1 base; unmatched junction bases: 6. Germline lookup yields CDR1 MNHEY and CDR2 SMNVEV (reference sequence). CDR3 length equals 15 residues. The CDR3 protein is CASSLRAGRSYEQYF. CDR3 nucleotides: TGTGCCAGCAGTTTGAGAGCGGGGCGATCCTACGAGCAGTACTTC.

A single count supports this clone. The chain recombines TRBV6-5 with TRBJ2-3; TRBD1 might be the D (6 bases). V was shortened by 7 bases and J by 2 bases, with 13 bases between the two germline ends. Per the germline V gene, CDR1 is MNHEY and CDR2 is SVGAGI. The CDR3 is made up of 14 amino acids. CDR3 nucleotide sequence: TGTGCCAGCATGATCCCAGGGGTCACAGATACGCAGTATTTT. Its translation: CASMIPGVTDTQYF.

This chain connects TRBV11-2 to TRBJ1-5, with D uncertain. CDR3 length equals 13 residues. V shed 0 bases and J shed 5 bases, with 5 bases lying between them. The germline CDR1 and CDR2 sequences are SGHAT and FQNNGV. CDR3 coding DNA: TGTGCCAGCAGCTTAGATCGTGATCAGCCCCAGCATTTT. Its protein is CASSLDRDQPQHF.

The gene calls are TRBV5-1 and TRBJ2-1, with 8 nucleotides matching TRBD2. After removal of 0 bases from V and 8 bases from J, the junction contained 4 bases not matched to a gene. In germline, CDR1 is SGHRS, CDR2 YFSETQ. The CDR3 sequence is 14 residues long. The CDR3 sequence: CASSLASGRHEQFF. The DNA of the CDR3 is TGCGCCAGCAGCTTGGCAAGCGGGAGACATGAGCAGTTCTTC. Combining the CDR3 with reference TRBV5-1 and TRBJ2-1 gives the whole variable domain KAGVTQTPRYLIKTRGQQVTLSCSPISGHRSVSWYQQTPGQGLQFLFEYFSETQRNKGNFPGRFSGRQFSNSRSEMNVSTLELGDSALYLCASSLASGRHEQFFGPGTRLTVL.

This CDR3 reads CSVEIHGTSSYEQYF. The CDR3 DNA reads as TGCAGCGTCGAAATCCACGGGACTAGCTCCTACGAGCAGTACTTC. This chain joins TRBV29-1 and TRBJ2-7; 8 nucleotides line up with TRBD2. The trim removed 6 bases at V and 0 bases at J, leaving 10 bases unmatched. The CDR3 totals 15 residues. Germline assignment: CDR1 SQVTM and CDR2 ANQGSEA.

The V and J genes are TRBV28 and TRBJ2-1; 9 bases match TRBD2. CDR3 length: 16 residues. Trimming cost V 6 bases and J 4 bases; bases outside gene matches: 10. In germline, CDR1 is MDHEN, CDR2 SYDVKM. CDR3 DNA: TGTGCCAGCAGCCCCGTTAGCGGGGGCGATTACAATGAGCAGTTCTTC. Residues: CASSPVSGGDYNEQFF.

This clone has a single count. J is TRBJ2-5 and V is TRBV9; TRBD1 might be the D (5 bases). The J call is doubtful: the DNA matches TRBJ2-7 better. The CDR3 extends over 13 amino acids. Germline CDR1 SGDLS, CDR2 YYNGEE. CDR3 protein: CASSALAGYEQYF. In DNA form, the CDR3 reads TGTGCCAGCAGCGCCCTGGCAGGGTACGAGCAGTACTTC.

The chain couples TRBV28 to TRBJ1-5; 9 nucleotides match TRBD1. This CDR3 is 14 amino acids long. Per germline, CDR1 MDHEN and CDR2 SYDVKM. J was trimmed by 9 bases and V by 2 bases; bases with no gene match: 5. CDR3 sequence: CASSLRQGGRPQHF. The CDR3 DNA follows: TGTGCCAGCAGTTTAAGACAGGGGGGCCGGCCCCAGCATTTT.

The chain combines TRBV7-2 with TRBJ1-5; unclear D gene. Between the trimmed V and J ends, which lost 2 bases and 6 bases, there was a span of 5 bases. The CDR3 is made up of 12 amino acids. Germline lookup yields CDR1 SGHTA and CDR2 FQGNSA. In DNA form, the CDR3 reads TGTGCCAGCAGCTTAATGGGTCAGCCCCAGCATTTT. The encoded protein is CASSLMGQPQHF.

The chain is built from TRBV5-1 and TRBJ2-2, with a weak D call TRBD2 (5 bases). CDR1 and CDR2 from the germline V gene are SGHRS and YFSETQ. This CDR3 is built from 14 residues. V lost 2 bases and J lost 5, with 10 bases in between. The CDR3 spells CASSFGDQTGELFF. DNA for the CDR3: TGCGCCAGCAGCTTCGGGGATCAAACCGGGGAGCTGTTTTTT.

CDR3 DNA sequence: TGCGCCAGCAGCTTGGATGAGGGGGCCAATCAGCCCCAGCATTTT. Protein sequence: CASSLDEGANQPQHF. This sequence joins TRBV5-1 and TRBJ1-5, with 7 positions matching TRBD1. This CDR3 is 15 amino acids long. V lost 0 bases and J lost 3; bases outside the gene matches: 3. CDR1 is SGHRS, CDR2 YFSETQ, per germline.

This rearrangement joins TRBV5-1 to TRBJ2-5, with TRBD2 identical over 12 bases. Germline loops: CDR1 SGHRS, CDR2 YFSETQ. The length of the CDR3 is 17 residues. V was pared by 3 bases and J by 2 bases, with 8 bases of the junction left unmatched. The CDR3 protein is CASSWGLAGGQQETQYF. For the CDR3, the DNA is TGCGCCAGCAGCTGGGGGCTAGCGGGAGGGCAACAAGAGACCCAGTACTTC.

The rearrangement joins TRBV11-2 to TRBJ2-4, with D possibly TRBD1 on 6 matching bases. CDR3 length: 15 residues. Germline V gene data show CDR1 as SGHAT and CDR2 as FQNNGV. Trimming stripped 5 bases from V and 8 bases from J, with 19 bases between. CDR3 residues: CASSPGHKRSHIQYF. The DNA for the CDR3 is TGTGCCAGCAGCCCGGGACATAAGAGGTCACACATTCAGTACTTC.

Worth noting for this clone: Other DNA sequences in the same sample also yield this CDR3. The CDR3 sequence: CASSVDRNYGYTF. The CDR3, as DNA: TGTGCCAGCAGCGTAGACAGGAACTATGGCTACACCTTC. The chain joins TRBV9 to TRBJ1-2; tentative D call: TRBD1 (5 bases). The V gene lost 0 bases and the J gene lost 2 bases, with 5 bases spanning the gap. This CDR3 contains 13 residues. Looked up from germline, CDR1 is SGDLS and CDR2 is YYNGEE.

The chain carries TRBV18 and TRBJ2-5; the match to TRBD1 covers 7 bases. J lost 5 bases, V lost 5 bases, and 14 bases had no gene match. Germline V gene sequence: CDR1 KGHSH, CDR2 LQKENI. The CDR3 has 16 amino acids. The CDR3: CASSSTPTGYQETQYF. The CDR3 region has the DNA TGTGCCAGCTCATCGACTCCGACAGGGTATCAGGAGACCCAGTACTTC.

The rearrangement links TRBV5-1 to TRBJ2-7; 8 positions agree with TRBD1. V shed 0 bases, J shed 9 bases, and the junction held 11 bases outside the gene matches. This CDR3 is built from 15 residues. Germline CDR1 is SGHRS and CDR2 is YFSETQ. The CDR3 coding sequence is TGCGCCAGCAGCTTGGAGGGCAGGGGGCAACTCGGGCAGTACTTC. It encodes CASSLEGRGQLGQYF.